These T cell receptor beta chains were read from a single sample in a study of shared clonotypes between healthy human individuals. Only in-frame clones appear in the TCRdb table, and some are missing; sequencing was by immunoSEQ multiplex PCR. Of about 610,000 clones listed, roughly 95% were seen once; the top ten hold 0.11%. The sample consisted of naive CD8+ T cells sorted from blood. The receptors derive from a woman aged 25-40 years in good health. The CDR3 runs from the conserved cysteine through the conserved F or W. D genes are given only for firm matches. Clone size is not always given. Where it is, it says once, few, many or a class for expanded clones.

clone_size d_call j_call v_call cdr3_nt cdr3_aa
. . TRBJ1-2 TRBV6-1 TGTGCCAGCAGTGAAAGGAGGGAGACTAACTATGGCTACACCTTC CASSERRETNYGYTF
. . TRBJ2-3 TRBV6-5 TGTGCCAGCAGTCAGGCAGATACGCAGTATTTT CASSQADTQYF
. . TRBJ2-7 TRBV7-3 TGTGCCAGCAGCTTGGAAAGGACCTTCTCCGAGCAGTACTTC CASSLERTFSEQYF
. TRBD2 TRBJ2-7 TRBV28 TGTGCCAGCAGTTTACTGGCGGGAGAGTACGAGCAGTACTTC CASSLLAGEYEQYF
. . TRBJ2-1 TRBV28 TGTGCCAGCAGCCAGGGCCTAAGCTCCTACAATGAGCAGTTCTTC CASSQGLSSYNEQFF
once . TRBJ2-6 TRBV9 TGTGCCAGCAGCGTAGCCCCATTCGGCTCTGGGGCCAACGTCCTGACTTTC CASSVAPFGSGANVLTF
. TRBD1 TRBJ2-7 TRBV7-9 TGTGCCAGCAGCAAAGGACAGGGATCCCCCAGGTACGAGCAGTACTTC CASSKGQGSPRYEQYF
. . TRBJ1-1 TRBV6-1 TGTGCCAGCAGTGAGTATGTGGGTCACACTGAAGCTTTCTTT CASSEYVGHTEAFF
. . TRBJ2-7 TRBV11-2 TGTGCCAGCAGCTTTGAGGGGACCAGCGGTTCAAGGGGGTACGAGCAGTACTTC CASSFEGTSGSRGYEQYF
. TRBD1 TRBJ2-5 TRBV11-2 TGTGCCAGCAGCTTAGTGGCAGGGGGCGGGCAGACCCAGTACTTC CASSLVAGGGQTQYF
. . TRBJ2-7 TRBV20-1 TGCAGTGCAACTACAGGGTTAGAGCAGTACTTC CSATTGLEQYF
. . TRBJ1-5 TRBV5-6 TGTGCCAGCAGCTTTAATCGAGACAATCAGCCCCAGCATTTT CASSFNRDNQPQHF
once . TRBJ2-7 TRBV11-2 TGTGCCAGCAGCCCGAACTACGAGCAGTACTTC CASSPNYEQYF
. . TRBJ2-6 TRBV5-6 TGTGCCAGCAGCGCGGAGGCCGGGGGACCAACTGGGGCCAACGTCCTGACTTTC CASSAEAGGPTGANVLTF
. . TRBJ2-1 TRBV5-1 TGCGCCAGCAGCTACGACAGCAGCGGCCTCAATGAGCAGTTCTTC CASSYDSSGLNEQFF
. TRBD1 TRBJ1-2 TRBV10-2 TGCGCCAGCAGTGAGGACAGGGGTTTAGTTAACTATGGCTACACCTTC CASSEDRGLVNYGYTF
once . TRBJ2-7 TRBV2 TGTGCCAGCAGTGAAGCGCAGCAGGCCAACTACGAGCAGTACTTC CASSEAQQANYEQYF
. . TRBJ2-3 TRBV10-2 TGCGCCAGCAGTGAAAGGTGGACCACAGATACGCAGTATTTT CASSERWTTDTQYF
. TRBD1 TRBJ2-7 TRBV5-6 TGTGCCAGCAGTCCAACCGGGACAGGGATCGGCGAGCAGTACTTC CASSPTGTGIGEQYF
. . TRBJ2-2 TRBV9 TGTGCCAGCAGCGCCGAACCTTGGAAAGAGGTGAACACCGGGGAGCTGTTTTTT CASSAEPWKEVNTGELFF
. . TRBJ2-7 TRBV9 TGTGCCAGCAGCGCCGACATATCCTACGAGCAGTACTTC CASSADISYEQYF
. TRBD1 TRBJ2-1 TRBV5-6 TGTGCCAGCAGCTTCGGAGAGGGACAGGGGCTTCATGAGCAGTTCTTC CASSFGEGQGLHEQFF
. . TRBJ2-7 TRBV5-1 TGCGCCAGCAGCTTACAGGAGTTCGGGGATTACGAGCAGTACTTC CASSLQEFGDYEQYF
. TRBD1 TRBJ1-5 TRBV28 TGTGCCAGCAGGGACAGGAATCAGCCCCAGCATTTT CASRDRNQPQHF
. TRBD2 TRBJ2-1 TRBV19 TGTGCCAGTAGCCCGGGACTAGGTAGCGATGAGCAGTTCTTC CASSPGLGSDEQFF
. . TRBJ1-3 TRBV25-1 TGTGCCAGCAGTGAATTCGGTGGAAACACCATATATTTT CASSEFGGNTIYF
. TRBD1 TRBJ2-7 TRBV4-2 TGTGCCAGCAGCCAGGGTACAGGGGAGCAGTCCTACGAGCAGTACTTC CASSQGTGEQSYEQYF
. TRBD2 TRBJ2-7 TRBV19 TGTGCCAGTAGTATTTCGCTAGCGGACTACGAGCAGTACTTC CASSISLADYEQYF
. . TRBJ1-1 TRBV23-1 TGCGCCAGCAGTCGGAGGGGGTTGAACACTGAAGCTTTCTTT CASSRRGLNTEAFF
. . TRBJ2-1 TRBV28 TGTGCCAGCAGTTTCCTCCCGGGGTCGGTCGGTGAGCAGTTCTTC CASSFLPGSVGEQFF
. . TRBJ2-6 TRBV11-2 TGTGCCAGCATGACTGACTCTGGGGCCAACGTCCTGACTTTC CASMTDSGANVLTF